The 30 T cell receptor beta chains below come from one sample, sequenced in a study of blood T cell repertoires in COVID-19. Method: immunoSEQ multiplex PCR; TCRdb's copy keeps in-frame clones and lacks some. The sample includes 250,000 to 300,000 clones, about nine tenths of them seen just once. Sequenced material: peripheral blood. The receptors originated from a woman aged 40 to 50 who had recovered from COVID-19.

DNA for the CDR3: TGTGCCAGCAGTCAGACTAGCAGGGAGGTGGATACGCAGTATTTT. Protein sequence: CASSQTSREVDTQYF. The chain links TRBV2 to TRBJ2-3; 7 positions match TRBD2. Trimming took 5 bases from V and 6 from J; bases not matched to a gene: 11. There are 15 residues in the CDR3. The germline V gene encodes CDR1 SNHLY and CDR2 FYNNEI.

The gene calls are TRBV6-1 and TRBJ2-7, with D perhaps matching TRBD2 (6 bases). This CDR3 has 14 amino acids. Germline V gives CDR1 MNHNS, CDR2 SASEGT. The ends were cut back, 3 bases at V and 5 bases at J, with 14 bases in the middle. In DNA, the CDR3 is TGTGCCAGCAGTGAGGGTGTCTGGGAGGACGAGCAGTACTTC. Translation gives CASSEGVWEDEQYF.

The rearrangement links TRBV18 to TRBJ2-5; the D gene is possibly TRBD2 (6 bases). This CDR3 comprises 13 residues. The germline gives CDR1 KGHSH, CDR2 LQKENI. Trimming shortened V by 5 bases and J by 0 bases, and 7 bases separated the two germline ends. In nucleotides, the CDR3 is TGTGCCAGCTCAGGAGGGGACCAAGAGACCCAGTACTTC. This gives the protein CASSGGDQETQYF.

This clone was seen a single time. The chain employs TRBV30 and TRBJ1-1; D is undetermined. The CDR3 consists of 12 residues. Per the germline V gene, CDR1 is GTSNPN and CDR2 is SVGIG (reference sequence). V lost 2 bases and J 1 base, leaving 5 bases between the germline ends. The CDR3, as DNA: TGTGCCTGGAGTTCAGAGAACACTGAAGCTTTCTTT. Translating gives CAWSSENTEAFF.

This clone was picked up a small number of times. CDR3 protein: CASSPGTGVNEKLFF. CDR3 sequence (DNA): TGTGCCAGCAGTCCCGGAACAGGGGTTAATGAAAAACTGTTTTTT. This chain uses TRBV27 with TRBJ1-4; 7 bases fit TRBD1. In germline, CDR1 is MNHEY, CDR2 SMNVEV (reference sequence). This CDR3 has 15 amino acids. J was trimmed by 4 bases and V by 5 bases; bases with no gene match: 7.

This clone was recorded once. This rearrangement joins TRBV7-9 to TRBJ2-7; 13 nucleotides agree with TRBD2. Germline CDR1 and CDR2: SEHNR and FQNEAQ (reference sequence). The CDR3 totals 15 residues. V was clipped by 5 bases and J by 3 bases; unmatched bases: 4. The CDR3 region has the DNA TGTGCCAGCAGCCCCGGGACTAGCGGGATCTACGAGCAGTACTTC. Encoded protein: CASSPGTSGIYEQYF.

This chain uses TRBV19 with TRBJ2-1, with 12 bases matching TRBD2. The CDR3 consists of 17 residues. V shed 6 bases and J 0 bases; nucleotides not matched to a gene: 6. CDR1 LNHDA and CDR2 SQIVND come from the germline V gene (reference sequence). In nucleotides, the CDR3 is TGTGCCAGTAGCTACGGACTAGCGGGGAGCTCCTACAATGAGCAGTTCTTC. It specifies CASSYGLAGSSYNEQFF.

CDR3 nucleotide sequence: TGTGCCAGCAGTTTCCAAAGCGGGAGTGAGTTCCATGAGCAGTTCTTC. Protein sequence: CASSFQSGSEFHEQFF. This chain links TRBV27 with TRBJ2-1; 8 nucleotides align to TRBD2. CDR1 is MNHEY and CDR2 is SMNVEV in the germline V gene (reference sequence). J was trimmed by 8 bases and V by 3 bases; bases with no gene match: 12. The CDR3 contains 16 residues.

The V call is TRBV7-2, the J call TRBJ2-7; D perhaps matches TRBD2 (6 bases). The CDR3 is made up of 19 amino acids. Trimming took off 2 bases at V and 3 bases at J, with 26 bases between the two ends. Germline lookup yields CDR1 SGHTA and CDR2 FQGNSA. CDR3 amino acids: CASSLRTRMKEGDYYEQYF. In nucleotides, the CDR3 is TGTGCCAGCAGCTTAAGGACACGGATGAAGGAGGGAGACTACTACGAGCAGTACTTC.

The rearrangement uses TRBV19 and TRBJ2-7; 9 nucleotides match TRBD1. This CDR3 contains 14 residues. CDR1 and CDR2 (germline): LNHDA, SQIVND (reference sequence). The V and J ends lost 5 bases and 5 bases, in that order; junction bases with no gene match: 7. This CDR3 is CASSRGTGPNEQYF. In DNA, the CDR3 is TGTGCCAGTAGTCGGGGGACAGGGCCGAACGAGCAGTACTTC.

This rearrangement joins TRBV11-3 to TRBJ2-1; TRBD2 matches 7 bases. The germline gives CDR1 SGHNT, CDR2 YENEEA. The length of the CDR3 is 17 residues. V shed 5 bases, J shed 1 base, and the junction held 11 bases outside the gene matches. The DNA for the CDR3 is TGTGCCAGCAGCCCCCGTCTAGCGGATACTTCCTACAATGAGCAGTTCTTC. As protein: CASSPRLADTSYNEQFF. The full variable domain, rest sourced from reference TRBV11-3 and TRBJ2-1, is EAGVVQSPRYKIIEKKQPVAFWCNPISGHNTLYWYLQNLGQGPELLIRYENEEAVDDSQLPKDRFSAERLKGVDSTLKIQPAELGDSAVYLCASSPRLADTSYNEQFFGPGTRLTVL.

This clone was detected once. Other nucleotide sequences from this sample produce the same CDR3. J is TRBJ1-2 and V is TRBV3-1 (or the pseudogene TRBV3-2); possible D gene TRBD1, 6 bases. Deletions cut 4 bases from V and 2 bases from J, with 8 bases between. The CDR3 consists of 13 residues. The germline V gene has CDR1 LGHDT and CDR2 YNNKEL (reference sequence). The DNA for the CDR3 is TGTGCCAGCAGCCCGGGACAAAACTATGGCTACACCTTC. As protein: CASSPGQNYGYTF.

The J gene is TRBJ2-1, the V gene TRBV11-2; D is perhaps TRBD2 (6 bases). The ends were cut back, 2 bases at V and 0 bases at J, with 14 bases in the middle. This CDR3 region has 17 residues. CDR1 is SGHAT and CDR2 is FQNNGV in the germline V gene. The CDR3, as DNA: TGTGCCAGCAGCTTATCCTTGGTCGGGAGCTCCTACAATGAGCAGTTCTTC. Translated, it gives CASSLSLVGSSYNEQFF.

This clone was seen a handful of times. The chain couples TRBV4-1 to TRBJ2-7; 10 bases align to TRBD2. The CDR3 covers 19 residues. The germline gives CDR1 MGHRA, CDR2 YSYEKL. V lost 4 bases, J lost 2 bases, and 17 bases stayed unmatched. The DNA of the CDR3 is TGCGCCAGCAGCCCACTCCCAACCCCTAGCGGGAGCTTACCCTACGAGCAGTACTTC. Translation gives CASSPLPTPSGSLPYEQYF.

The CDR3: CASSPPSGRGGSETQYF. The CDR3 DNA follows: TGTGCCAGCTCACCACCAAGTGGCCGGGGTGGATCAGAGACCCAGTACTTC. The rearrangement uses TRBV18 and TRBJ2-5; the D gene is possibly TRBD2 (5 bases). Germline V gene lookup returns CDR1 KGHSH and CDR2 LQKENI. The CDR3 contains 17 residues. The V end lost 0 bases, the J end lost 4 bases, and 18 bases lay between the germline ends.

This chain joins TRBV3-1 (or the pseudogene TRBV3-2) and TRBJ2-2, with a possible D match to TRBD2 (6 bases). Germline CDR1 reads LGHDT; CDR2 reads YNNKEL (reference sequence). CDR3 length equals 18 residues. V lost 2 bases to trimming and J lost 2 bases, with 18 bases between them. CDR3 region: CASSQSYFGTFNTGELFF. CDR3 bases: TGTGCCAGCAGCCAAAGTTACTTCGGGACTTTCAACACCGGGGAGCTGTTTTTT.

This clone was counted once. The chain has TRBV18 and TRBJ1-4, with D perhaps TRBD1 (5 bases). The V end lost 4 bases, the J end lost 0 bases, and 9 bases lay between the germline ends. The germline V gene encodes CDR1 KGHSH and CDR2 LQKENI. The CDR3 loop spans 15 amino acids. CDR3 in DNA: TGTGCCAGCTCACGTGGGGCGGCAACTAATGAAAAACTGTTTTTT. This translates into CASSRGAATNEKLFF.

The V and J genes are TRBV6-6 and TRBJ2-7, with a possible D match to TRBD1 (6 bases). CDR3 size: 16 residues. Germline lookup yields CDR1 MNHNY and CDR2 SVGAGI (reference sequence). Trimming left V 2 bases short and J 6 bases short, with 20 bases between. CDR3 residues: CASSYGVGAAAAEQYF. The CDR3 coding sequence is TGTGCCAGCAGTTACGGTGTGGGGGCAGCGGCGGCCGAGCAGTACTTC.

The gene calls are TRBV28 and TRBJ1-4, with TRBD1 identical over 9 bases. V was pared by 2 bases and J by 9 bases, with 7 bases of the junction left unmatched. The CDR3 has 15 residues. Germline CDR1 reads MDHEN; CDR2 reads SYDVKM. The DNA of the CDR3 is TGTGCCAGCAGTTTACCAGGACAGGGGTATCAAAAACTGTTTTTT. Protein: CASSLPGQGYQKLFF.

The chain carries TRBV24-1 and TRBJ1-2, with 9 bases lining up with TRBD1. In germline, CDR1 is KGHDR, CDR2 SFDVKD. The V gene end was trimmed by 3 bases and the J gene end by 8 bases; junction bases not matched to a gene: 9. The CDR3 covers 15 residues. CDR3 sequence: CATSDTAGTGPGYTF. The CDR3 DNA is TGTGCCACCAGTGATACGGCGGGGACAGGGCCCGGCTACACCTTC.

The chain carries TRBV18 and TRBJ1-1; D possibly corresponds to TRBD1 (5 bases). The CDR3 is made up of 13 amino acids. The germline V gene has CDR1 KGHSH and CDR2 LQKENI. The V end was cut by 4 bases, the J end by 4 bases, with 10 bases between. The CDR3 nucleotides read TGTGCCAGCTCACTTTGGGGGGGCACTGAAGCTTTCTTT. Translation gives CASSLWGGTEAFF.

The chain combines TRBV29-1 with TRBJ2-5; a weak D match, TRBD2 (6 bases). CDR1 and CDR2 from the germline V gene are SQVTM and ANQGSEA. Trimming stripped 3 bases from V and 5 bases from J, with 16 bases between. The CDR3 is made up of 14 amino acids. CDR3 nucleotide sequence: TGCAGCGTTGAGCGTGGAGCGGGCGGGGAGACCCAGTACTTC. It codes for CSVERGAGGETQYF.

This clone was seen only once. The rearrangement joins TRBV10-3 to TRBJ2-3, with 10 positions matching TRBD2. Germline V gene lookup returns CDR1 ENHRY and CDR2 SYGVKD. The J segment lost 3 bases and the V segment lost 2 bases, leaving 8 bases of the junction unmatched. This CDR3 has 17 amino acids. The CDR3 DNA follows: TGTGCCATCAGTGAGCTGGCTAGCGGGAGTTTTACAGATACGCAGTATTTT. It translates to CAISELASGSFTDTQYF.

The rearrangement joins TRBV28 to TRBJ2-1; 8 positions match TRBD2. Germline values: CDR1 MDHEN, CDR2 SYDVKM. V lost 4 bases to trimming and J lost 8 bases; unmatched junction nucleotides: 13. The CDR3 has 16 amino acids. The CDR3 region is CASSSPGSGNQHEQFF. CDR3 DNA: TGTGCCAGCAGTTCCCCGGGTAGCGGGAATCAACATGAGCAGTTCTTC.

This clone was recorded only once. V is TRBV4-1 and J is TRBJ2-6; D perhaps matches TRBD1 (6 bases). Trimming removed 4 bases from V and 2 bases from J, with 15 bases in between. This CDR3 has 17 residues. Germline-derived CDR1 and CDR2 are MGHRA and YSYEKL. The CDR3 here is CASSRGTIVAGANVLTF. CDR3 bases: TGCGCCAGCAGCCGAGGGACAATAGTCGCTGGGGCCAACGTCCTGACTTTC.

V usage is TRBV27 and J usage is TRBJ1-3, with D perhaps matching TRBD1 (5 bases). Germline values: CDR1 MNHEY, CDR2 SMNVEV (reference sequence). Trimming pared 5 bases from V and 2 bases from J, leaving 13 bases between. The CDR3 consists of 15 residues. CDR3 region: CASSRFQGTGNTIYF. The CDR3 DNA sequence: TGTGCCAGCAGTCGCTTCCAGGGAACTGGAAACACCATATATTTT.

The chain links TRBV12-3 or TRBV12-4 to TRBJ1-2; 8 bases agree with TRBD1. This CDR3 contains 13 residues. The V and J ends lost 6 bases and 5 bases, in that order; junction bases with no gene match: 5. CDR3 protein: CASRAGGGYGYTF. The CDR3 DNA reads TGTGCCAGCAGAGCAGGGGGCGGATATGGCTACACCTTC.

The gene calls are TRBV2 and TRBJ1-4; TRBD1 is a possible D gene (6 bases). Looked up from germline, CDR1 is SNHLY and CDR2 is FYNNEI. V was clipped by 2 bases and J by 7 bases, with 20 bases between them. The CDR3 is made up of 17 amino acids. The CDR3 sequence: CASSEWLLGALGEKLFF. The CDR3 nucleotides read TGTGCCAGCAGTGAATGGCTTCTGGGGGCTTTGGGTGAAAAACTGTTTTTT.

V is TRBV27 and J is TRBJ1-5; maybe TRBD1 (5 bases). V was cut by 2 bases and J by 1 base, with 9 bases left in between. The CDR3 loop spans 15 amino acids. Germline V lookup: CDR1 MNHEY, CDR2 SMNVEV (reference sequence). Here the CDR3 reads CASSLGGISNQPQHF. The CDR3 nucleotides are TGTGCCAGCAGTTTAGGGGGGATAAGCAATCAGCCCCAGCATTTT.

The chain carries TRBV7-9 and TRBJ2-2; weak D call: TRBD1 (5 bases). Trimming took off 5 bases at V and 4 bases at J, with 8 bases between the two ends. This CDR3 is 13 amino acids long. Germline V gene data show CDR1 as SEHNR and CDR2 as FQNEAQ (reference sequence). For the CDR3, the DNA is TGTGCCAGCAGCCGACAGAGCACCGGGGAGCTGTTTTTT. Translation: CASSRQSTGELFF.